This T cell receptor (beta chain) was retrieved from a study of Graves' ophthalmopathy and Graves' hyperthyroidism. RNA transcripts yielded amplified TCR beta CDR3 regions. First-round RT-PCR with HTBI primers preceded a second-round multiplex PCR. From the multiplex PCR reads, TCRdb called clonotypes with MiXCR, one entry per CDR3 protein. This table holds roughly 420,000 distinct CDR3 sequences, 20% to 25% found once. Hyperthyroidism showing no ophthalmopathy within 18 months of follow-up was stable. Clinical symptoms and serum thyroxine were used for diagnosis; TRAb, thyroid ultrasound and orbital computed tomography were also relied on. V lost 6 bases and J 0 bases, leaving 8 bases between the germline ends. From germline, CDR1 is MDHEN and CDR2 SYDVKM. The CDR3 length is 13 residues. The table lists this clonotype with many counts. A much bigger clone sits one base away, suggesting this may be a read error.

The sample consisted of peripheral blood. The chain couples TRBV28 to TRBJ1-1; D might be TRBD1 (5 bases). The source of this sequence is a woman under 30 with stable Graves' hyperthyroidism. The CDR3 DNA is TGTGCCAGCAGGAAACAGGTGAACACTGAAGCTTTCTTT. It specifies CASRKQVNTEAFF.